This entry lists 19 T cell receptor beta chains sequenced from one sample in a study of T cell responses to AZD1222 COVID-19 vaccine. Measured with immunoSEQ multiplex PCR; TCRdb has only the in-frame clones, and not every one. The table includes about 59,000 clones, 75% to 90% detected once. Sequenced here: peripheral blood, sampled 28 days after the second AZD1222 dose. The origin of the receptors is an adult who received the AZD1222 COVID-19 vaccine.

The chain employs TRBV27 and TRBJ2-5; 10 bases are a match to TRBD2. V was pared by 5 bases and J by 5 bases, with 26 bases of the junction left unmatched. CDR1 is MNHEY, CDR2 SMNVEV, per germline (reference sequence). The CDR3 runs 21 residues. CDR3 sequence reads: CASSPIPVAGGLRRLRETQYF. The CDR3 nucleotides read TGTGCCAGCAGTCCGATACCCGTAGCGGGAGGTTTAAGGAGGTTGAGGGAGACCCAGTACTTC.

The chain combines TRBV18 with TRBJ2-7; TRBD1 is a possible D gene (5 bases). The CDR3 spans 15 residues. V was trimmed by 6 bases and J by 6 bases, leaving 21 bases between them. The germline gives CDR1 KGHSH, CDR2 LQKENI. DNA for the CDR3: TGTGCCAGCTCGATCGGGCAGGGATTCTCTGCCGAGCAGTACTTC. It is translated as CASSIGQGFSAEQYF.

The V and J genes are TRBV20-1 and TRBJ1-2; 7 bases line up with TRBD1. Germline lookup yields CDR1 DFQATT and CDR2 SNEGSKA (reference sequence). V was clipped by 4 bases and J by 14 bases; unmatched bases: 7. The CDR3 has 10 residues. The CDR3 region has the DNA TGCAGTGCTAAAGACAGGGAGGGGACCTTC. This codes for CSAKDREGTF.

The rearrangement uses TRBV4-2 and TRBJ1-5; D possibly corresponds to TRBD1 (5 bases). V dropped 0 bases and J dropped 2 bases, with 8 bases sitting between them. CDR3 length equals 15 residues. Germline V gene lookup returns CDR1 LGHNA and CDR2 YNFKEQ. CDR3 residues: CASSQEGVGNQPQHF. The CDR3 nucleotides are TGTGCCAGCAGCCAAGAGGGGGTGGGCAATCAGCCCCAGCATTTT.

The CDR3 region has the DNA TGTGCCAGCAGTGTCATGGAAACAGGCTCCGAAGCTTTCTTT. Translated: CASSVMETGSEAFF. J is TRBJ1-1 and V is TRBV2; a weak D match, TRBD1 (5 bases). This CDR3 comprises 14 residues. In germline, CDR1 is SNHLY, CDR2 FYNNEI. V was clipped by 4 bases and J by 8 bases, with 17 bases between them.

The chain couples TRBV27 to TRBJ2-3; D is uncertain. Looked up from germline, CDR1 is MNHEY and CDR2 is SMNVEV (reference sequence). The germline V and J ends were trimmed by 3 bases and 3 bases, with 22 bases remaining between them. The CDR3 consists of 18 residues. The CDR3 protein is CASSFGPPSWAVTDTQYF. The CDR3 bases are TGTGCCAGCAGTTTTGGCCCCCCGTCATGGGCGGTGACAGATACGCAGTATTTT.

The rearrangement links TRBV7-8 to TRBJ2-2; 9 bases align to TRBD1. The CDR3 is 13 amino acids. The germline gives CDR1 SGHVS, CDR2 FQNEAQ. V shed 5 bases, J shed 13 bases, and the junction held 8 bases outside the gene matches. The CDR3 is CASSRPGTGWLFF. The CDR3 nucleotides read TGTGCCAGCAGCCGTCCCGGGACAGGGTGGCTGTTTTTT.

The CDR3 region is CASSLPGGGYTF. The CDR3, as DNA: TGTGCCAGCAGTCTGCCAGGGGGTGGCTACACCTTC. This chain joins TRBV12-3 or TRBV12-4 and TRBJ1-2, with 7 bases matching TRBD1. The CDR3 has 12 amino acids. Trimming removed 5 bases from V and 7 bases from J; junction bases left unmatched: 4.

CDR3 protein: CASSQDWSYEQYF. Here the CDR3 DNA reads TGTGCCAGCAGCCAAGATTGGAGCTACGAGCAGTACTTC. This chain uses TRBV3-1 (or the pseudogene TRBV3-2) with TRBJ2-7; D unresolved. This CDR3 is built from 13 residues. V was pared by 0 bases and J by 3 bases, with 6 bases between. Germline-derived CDR1 and CDR2 are LGHDT and YNNKEL (reference sequence).

This clone was counted once. Germline and junction disagree at one end, which may indicate a read error. J is TRBJ2-7 and V is TRBV19; 8 nucleotides match TRBD2. Germline V gene lookup returns CDR1 LNHDA and CDR2 SQIVND (reference sequence). The CDR3 consists of 15 residues. The CDR3 sequence is CASSIRGQGKAGDVF. DNA of the CDR3: TGTGCCAGTAGTATTCGGGGCCAGGGAAAAGCGGGAGACGTCTTC.

The chain employs TRBV5-1 and TRBJ2-2; 9 bases fit TRBD1. This CDR3 comprises 15 residues. From germline, CDR1 is SGHRS and CDR2 YFSETQ. J gave up 8 bases and V 4 bases, and 9 bases lay outside the gene matches. The CDR3 protein is CASSPDRGLMGELFF. The DNA for the CDR3 is TGCGCCAGCAGCCCGGACAGGGGCTTGATGGGGGAGCTGTTTTTT.

V and J are TRBV5-1 and TRBJ2-3; no clear D. The germline V gene encodes CDR1 SGHRS and CDR2 YFSETQ. Trimming took off 0 bases at V and 2 bases at J, with 10 bases between the two ends. This CDR3 contains 15 residues. The CDR3, as DNA: TGCGCCAGCAGCTTGGCCGGGTCCTTCACAGATACGCAGTATTTT. Amino acids: CASSLAGSFTDTQYF.

The chain carries TRBV7-9 and TRBJ1-5; D gene uncertain. The CDR3 totals 13 residues. V shed 9 bases and J shed 6 bases, with 15 bases lying between them. Per the germline V gene, CDR1 is SEHNR and CDR2 is FQNEAQ (reference sequence). This CDR3 reads CASVLDAGQPQHF. In DNA, the CDR3 is TGTGCCAGTGTGCTTGACGCGGGTCAGCCCCAGCATTTT.

The rearrangement joins TRBV10-1 to TRBJ2-7; 9 bases fit TRBD1. CDR1 is WNHNN, CDR2 SYGVQD, per germline (reference sequence). Trimming cost V 1 base and J 6 bases; bases outside gene matches: 10. The CDR3 is 16 amino acids. The CDR3 is CASSEYGTGPPGEQYF. The CDR3, as DNA: TGCGCCAGCAGTGAGTATGGGACAGGGCCTCCGGGCGAGCAGTACTTC.

This clone has only a few counts. V usage is TRBV11-2 and J usage is TRBJ2-2, with TRBD1 identical over 8 bases. The CDR3 is made up of 15 amino acids. J was trimmed by 4 bases and V by 4 bases; bases with no gene match: 5. Germline V gene lookup returns CDR1 SGHAT and CDR2 FQNNGV. CDR3 DNA sequence: TGTGCCAGCAGCTCATTACAGGGGGGCACCGGGGAGCTGTTTTTT. Translated: CASSSLQGGTGELFF.

The genes are TRBV19 and TRBJ2-3; unclear D gene. CDR3 length equals 15 residues. The germline gives CDR1 LNHDA, CDR2 SQIVND (reference sequence). Trimming stripped 5 bases from V and 2 bases from J, with 14 bases between. The CDR3 loop is CASSPNNRYTDTQYF. In nucleotides, the CDR3 is TGTGCCAGTAGTCCCAACAACCGCTACACAGATACGCAGTATTTT. Full variable domain (outside the CDR3, taken from reference TRBV19 and TRBJ2-3): DGGITQSPKYLFRKEGQNVTLSCEQNLNHDAMYWYRQDPGQGLRLIYYSQIVNDFQKGDIAEGYSVSREKKESFPLTVTSAQKNPTAFYLCASSPNNRYTDTQYFGPGTRLTVL.

This chain connects TRBV27 to TRBJ1-3, with D uncertain. This CDR3 contains 15 residues. The V gene's germline CDR1 is MNHEY and CDR2 SMNVEV (reference sequence). Trimming shortened V by 0 bases and J by 2 bases, and 8 bases separated the two germline ends. The CDR3 sequence: CASSLSAAAGNTIYF. The CDR3 coding sequence is TGTGCCAGCAGTTTATCGGCAGCTGCTGGAAACACCATATATTTT.

The gene calls are TRBV7-9 and TRBJ2-7, with D perhaps matching TRBD2 (6 bases). The V end lost 3 bases, the J end lost 7 bases, and 13 bases lay between the germline ends. CDR1 and CDR2 (germline): SEHNR, FQNEAQ (reference sequence). This CDR3 comprises 13 residues. Here the CDR3 DNA reads TGTGCCAGCAGCTTGACTAGTGGATCGGAGCAGTACTTC. This encodes CASSLTSGSEQYF.

J is TRBJ2-7 and V is TRBV28; D gene unclear. Trimming took off 6 bases at V and 0 bases at J, with 9 bases between the two ends. The germline gives CDR1 MDHEN, CDR2 SYDVKM. The CDR3 is made up of 13 amino acids. The CDR3 spells CASRSPSSYEQYF. The CDR3 nucleotides read TGTGCCAGCAGAAGTCCAAGCTCCTACGAGCAGTACTTC.